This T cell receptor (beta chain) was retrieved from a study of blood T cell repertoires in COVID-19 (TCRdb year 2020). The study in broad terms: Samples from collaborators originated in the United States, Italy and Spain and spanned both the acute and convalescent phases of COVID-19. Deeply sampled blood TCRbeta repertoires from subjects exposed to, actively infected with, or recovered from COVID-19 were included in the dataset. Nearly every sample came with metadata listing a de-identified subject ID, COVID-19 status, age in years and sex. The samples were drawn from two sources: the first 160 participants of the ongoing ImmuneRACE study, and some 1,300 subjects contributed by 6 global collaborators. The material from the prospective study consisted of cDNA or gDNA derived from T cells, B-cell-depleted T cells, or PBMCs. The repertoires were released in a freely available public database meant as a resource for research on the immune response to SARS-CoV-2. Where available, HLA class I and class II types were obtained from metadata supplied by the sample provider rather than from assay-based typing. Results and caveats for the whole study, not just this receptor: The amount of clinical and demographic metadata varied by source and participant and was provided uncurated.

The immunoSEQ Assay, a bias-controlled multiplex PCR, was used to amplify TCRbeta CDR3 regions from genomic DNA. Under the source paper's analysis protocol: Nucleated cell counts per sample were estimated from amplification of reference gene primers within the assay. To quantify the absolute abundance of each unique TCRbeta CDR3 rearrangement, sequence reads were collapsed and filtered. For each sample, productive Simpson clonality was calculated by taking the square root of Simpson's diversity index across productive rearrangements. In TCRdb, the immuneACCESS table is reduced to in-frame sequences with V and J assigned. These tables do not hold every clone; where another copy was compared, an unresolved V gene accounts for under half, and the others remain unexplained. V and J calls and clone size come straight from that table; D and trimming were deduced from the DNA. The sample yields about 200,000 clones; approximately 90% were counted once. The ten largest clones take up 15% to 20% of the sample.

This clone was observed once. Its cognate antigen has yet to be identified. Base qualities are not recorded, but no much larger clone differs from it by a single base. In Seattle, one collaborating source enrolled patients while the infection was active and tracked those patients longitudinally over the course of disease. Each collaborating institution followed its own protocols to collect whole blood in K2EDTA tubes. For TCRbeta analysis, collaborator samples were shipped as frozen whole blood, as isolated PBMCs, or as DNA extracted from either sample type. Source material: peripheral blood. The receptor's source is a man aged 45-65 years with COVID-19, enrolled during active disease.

The DNA sequence follows: TGCAGCGTTGGGTCAGGGCCGTCTAACACAGATACGCAGTATTTT. This encodes CSVGSGPSNTDTQYF. This chain joins TRBV29-1 to TRBJ2-3; possibly the D gene is TRBD1, per 5 matching bases. The germline V gene specifies SQVTM as CDR1 and ANQGSEA as CDR2. From the cysteine through the phenylalanine, the CDR3 covers 15 amino acids. Only the CDR3 DNA stays, 45 bases, in frame from base 1. V drops 4 bases and J drops 2 bases, leaving 16 bases in between.